Below, one T cell receptor (beta chain) is given with its context. The CDR3 is 16 amino acids. Trimming removed 6 bases from V and 0 bases from J; junction bases left unmatched: 11. Germline V lookup: CDR1 SGHRS, CDR2 YFSETQ. The data derive from a study of cytomegalovirus exposure and HLA in healthy donors. Assay used: immunoSEQ multiplex PCR; TCRdb lists only in-frame clones, some missing. The top ten hold 3.6% of the sample, which has tens of thousands of clones, approximately 94% seen once. Sequencing was done on a sample of PBMCs. The clonotype was recovered from a woman aged 30 to 39 in good health and CMV-seronegative. J is TRBJ1-1 and V is TRBV5-1, with 7 bases lining up with TRBD1. The chain's CDR3 is CASNFQGVGMNTEAFF. In nucleotides, the CDR3 is TGCGCCAGCAATTTTCAGGGGGTCGGGATGAACACTGAAGCTTTCTTT. Full variable domain (outside the CDR3, taken from reference TRBV5-1 and TRBJ1-1): KAGVTQTPRYLIKTRGQQVTLSCSPISGHRSVSWYQQTPGQGLQFLFEYFSETQRNKGNFPGRFSGRQFSNSRSEMNVSTLELGDSALYLCASNFQGVGMNTEAFFGQGTRLTVV.